This T cell receptor (beta chain) originates from a study of neurological immune-mediated disorders. Study-wide results and limits: It was HTLV-1-associated myelopathy that showed the most TCR clonal expansion, while multiple sclerosis showed the least, falling below healthy controls. None of the CDR3 amino acid sequences in expanded clones turned up in more than one subject, which points to private repertoires in all groups.

cDNA synthesis was performed by 5'RACE with 10-nucleotide random UMIs. Every sequencing run gave over 190 million TCR-beta sequences, taken from 15-18 subjects. TCRdb recomputed calls from the 5' RACE reads with MiXCR, one row per CDR3 protein. The sample contains tens of thousands of distinct CDR3 sequences, roughly 4.6% of which appear only once. This CDR3 spans 15 amino acids. Germline V gives CDR1 DFQATT, CDR2 SNEGSKA (reference sequence). V was clipped by 6 bases and J by 6 bases; unmatched bases: 17. This clonotype occurred many times. As yet, its antigen is unknown. J is TRBJ2-7 and V is TRBV20-1; 7 bases line up with TRBD2. The TCR originated in a man aged 45-60 years with multiple sclerosis. The sample taken for sequencing was PBMCs. CDR3 in DNA: TGCAGTGCCGGGGGGTTCCTGGGGGAGGGCCTCGAGCAGTACTTC. Translating it yields CSAGGFLGEGLEQYF.